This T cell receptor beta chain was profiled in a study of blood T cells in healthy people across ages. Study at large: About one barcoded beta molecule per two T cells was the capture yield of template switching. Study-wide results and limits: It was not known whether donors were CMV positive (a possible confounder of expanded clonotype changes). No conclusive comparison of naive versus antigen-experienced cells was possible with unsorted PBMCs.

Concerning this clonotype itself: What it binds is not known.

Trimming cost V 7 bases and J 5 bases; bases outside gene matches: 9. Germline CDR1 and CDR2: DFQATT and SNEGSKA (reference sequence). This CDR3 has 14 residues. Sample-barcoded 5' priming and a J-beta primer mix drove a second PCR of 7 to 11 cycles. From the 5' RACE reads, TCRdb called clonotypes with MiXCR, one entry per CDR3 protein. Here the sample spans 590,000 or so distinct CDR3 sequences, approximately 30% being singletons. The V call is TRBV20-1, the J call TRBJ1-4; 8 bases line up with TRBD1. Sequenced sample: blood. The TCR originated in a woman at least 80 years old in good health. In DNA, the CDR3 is TGCAGTGTTAGGCCCGGGACAGGAAATGAAAAACTGTTTTTT. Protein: CSVRPGTGNEKLFF.